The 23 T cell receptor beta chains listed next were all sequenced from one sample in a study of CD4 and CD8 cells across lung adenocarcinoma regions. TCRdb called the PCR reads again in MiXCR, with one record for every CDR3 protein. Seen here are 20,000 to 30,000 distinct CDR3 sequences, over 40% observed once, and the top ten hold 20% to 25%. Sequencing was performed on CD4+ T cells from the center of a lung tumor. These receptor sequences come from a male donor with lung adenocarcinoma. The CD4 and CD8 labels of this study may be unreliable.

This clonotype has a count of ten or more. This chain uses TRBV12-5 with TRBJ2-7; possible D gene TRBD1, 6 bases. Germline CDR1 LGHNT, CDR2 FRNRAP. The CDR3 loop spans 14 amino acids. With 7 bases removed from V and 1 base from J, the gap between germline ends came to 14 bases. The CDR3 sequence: CASAKDSPSYEQYF. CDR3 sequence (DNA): TGTGCTAGTGCGAAGGACAGCCCTTCCTACGAGCAGTACTTC.

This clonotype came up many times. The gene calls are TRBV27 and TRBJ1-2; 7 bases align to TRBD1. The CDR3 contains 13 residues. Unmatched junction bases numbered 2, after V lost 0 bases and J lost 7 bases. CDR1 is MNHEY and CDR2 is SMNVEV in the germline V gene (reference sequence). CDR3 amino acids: CASSLSDRAGYTF. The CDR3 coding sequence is TGTGCCAGCAGTTTATCAGACAGGGCTGGCTACACCTTC.

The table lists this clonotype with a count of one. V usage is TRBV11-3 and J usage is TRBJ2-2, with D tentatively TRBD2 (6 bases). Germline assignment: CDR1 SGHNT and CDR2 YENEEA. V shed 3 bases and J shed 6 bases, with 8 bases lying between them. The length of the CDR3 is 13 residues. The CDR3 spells CASSFRLAGELFF. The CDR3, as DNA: TGTGCCAGCAGCTTTAGACTAGCCGGGGAGCTGTTTTTT.

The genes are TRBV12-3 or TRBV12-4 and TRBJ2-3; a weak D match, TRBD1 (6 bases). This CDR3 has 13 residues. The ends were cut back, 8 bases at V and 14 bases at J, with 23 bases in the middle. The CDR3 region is CASQAVSTGKLYF. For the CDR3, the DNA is TGTGCCAGCCAGGCCGTCAGCACAGGGAAGCTGTATTTT.

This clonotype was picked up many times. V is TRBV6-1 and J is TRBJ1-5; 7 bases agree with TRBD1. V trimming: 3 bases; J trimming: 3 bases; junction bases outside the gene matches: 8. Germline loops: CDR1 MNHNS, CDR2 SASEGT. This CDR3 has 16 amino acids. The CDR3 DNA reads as TGTGCCAGCAGTGACTTGACAGGGTTGTTCAATCAGCCCCAGCATTTT. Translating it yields CASSDLTGLFNQPQHF.

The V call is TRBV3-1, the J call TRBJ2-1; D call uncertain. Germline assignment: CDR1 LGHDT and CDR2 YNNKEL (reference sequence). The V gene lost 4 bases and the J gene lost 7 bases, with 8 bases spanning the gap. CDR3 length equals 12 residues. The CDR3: CASSLLWNEQFF. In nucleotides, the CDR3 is TGTGCCAGCAGCCTCCTTTGGAATGAGCAGTTCTTC.

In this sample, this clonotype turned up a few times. As DNA, the CDR3 is TGTGCCAGCAGCTTGTCCGGGACTAGCGGCTACGAGCAGTACTTC. Its translation: CASSLSGTSGYEQYF. The V call is TRBV7-8, the J call TRBJ2-5; 11 positions agree with TRBD2. With the DNA end fitting TRBJ2-7 better, the J assignment may be wrong. The germline CDR1 and CDR2 sequences are SGHVS and FQNEAQ. The CDR3 runs 15 residues.

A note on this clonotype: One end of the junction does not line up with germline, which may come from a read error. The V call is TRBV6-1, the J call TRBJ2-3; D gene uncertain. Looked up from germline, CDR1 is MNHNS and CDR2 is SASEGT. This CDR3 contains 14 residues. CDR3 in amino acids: CAGSQVVSTDEQFF. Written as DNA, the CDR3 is TGTGCGGGCAGCCAGGTTGTGAGCACAGATGAGCAGTTCTTT.

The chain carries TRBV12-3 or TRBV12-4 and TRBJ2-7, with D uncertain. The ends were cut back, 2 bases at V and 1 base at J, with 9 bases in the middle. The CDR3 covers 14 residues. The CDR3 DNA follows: TGTGCCAGCAGTTTACCGGCAGTTTCCTACGAGCAGTACTTC. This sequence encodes CASSLPAVSYEQYF.

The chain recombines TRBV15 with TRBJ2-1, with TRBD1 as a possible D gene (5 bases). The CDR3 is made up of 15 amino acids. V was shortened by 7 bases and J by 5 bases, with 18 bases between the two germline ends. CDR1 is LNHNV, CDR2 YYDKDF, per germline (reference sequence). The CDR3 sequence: CATKEQGLGHNEQFF. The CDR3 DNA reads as TGTGCCACCAAAGAGCAGGGTTTGGGGCACAATGAGCAGTTCTTC.

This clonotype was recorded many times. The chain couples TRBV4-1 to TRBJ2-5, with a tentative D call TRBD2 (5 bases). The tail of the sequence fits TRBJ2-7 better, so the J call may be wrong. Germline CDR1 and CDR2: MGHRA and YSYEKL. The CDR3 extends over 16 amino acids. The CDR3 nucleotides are TGCGCCAGCAGCCAAGCCCTATTAGCTGTTGCGGGCGAGCAGTACTTC. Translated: CASSQALLAVAGEQYF.

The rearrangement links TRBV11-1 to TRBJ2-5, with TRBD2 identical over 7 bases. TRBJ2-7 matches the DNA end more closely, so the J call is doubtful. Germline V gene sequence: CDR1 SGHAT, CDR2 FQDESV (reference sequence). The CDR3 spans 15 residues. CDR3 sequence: CASSKREGESYEQYF. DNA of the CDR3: TGTGCCAGCAGCAAAAGGGAGGGTGAATCCTACGAGCAGTACTTC.

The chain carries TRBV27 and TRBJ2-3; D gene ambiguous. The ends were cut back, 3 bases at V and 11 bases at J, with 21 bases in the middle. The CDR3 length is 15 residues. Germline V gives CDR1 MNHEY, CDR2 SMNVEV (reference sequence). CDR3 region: CASSLVGRAKNMQYF. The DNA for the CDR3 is TGTGCCAGCAGTTTGGTGGGCAGAGCCAAAAACATGCAGTATTTT.

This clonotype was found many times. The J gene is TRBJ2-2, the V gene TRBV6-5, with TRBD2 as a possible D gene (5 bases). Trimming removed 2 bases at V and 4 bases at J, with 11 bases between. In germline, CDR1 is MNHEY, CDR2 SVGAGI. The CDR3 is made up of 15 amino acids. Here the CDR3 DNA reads TGTGCCAGCAGTTACCCGGGGTCGGGCACCGGGGAGCTGTTTTTT. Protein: CASSYPGSGTGELFF.

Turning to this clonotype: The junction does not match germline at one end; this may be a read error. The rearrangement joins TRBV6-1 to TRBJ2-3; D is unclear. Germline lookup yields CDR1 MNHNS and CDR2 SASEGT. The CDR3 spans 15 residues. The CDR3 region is CASRLQAGSTETQYF. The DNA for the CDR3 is TGTGCCAGCAGACTCCAGGCTGGAAGCACAGAGACGCAGTATTTT.

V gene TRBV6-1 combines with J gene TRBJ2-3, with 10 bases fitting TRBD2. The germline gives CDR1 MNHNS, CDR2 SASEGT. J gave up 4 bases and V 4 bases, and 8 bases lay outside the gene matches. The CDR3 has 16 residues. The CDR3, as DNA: TGTGCCAGCAGTGCGGTAGCGGGGGGCCGGCCAGATACGCAGTATTTT. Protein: CASSAVAGGRPDTQYF.

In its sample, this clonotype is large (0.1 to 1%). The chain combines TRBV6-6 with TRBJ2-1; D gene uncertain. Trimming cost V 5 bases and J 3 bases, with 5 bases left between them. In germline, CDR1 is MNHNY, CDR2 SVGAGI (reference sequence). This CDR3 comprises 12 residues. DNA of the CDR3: TGTGCCAGCAGTCCTGACTACAATGAGCAGTTCTTC. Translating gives CASSPDYNEQFF.

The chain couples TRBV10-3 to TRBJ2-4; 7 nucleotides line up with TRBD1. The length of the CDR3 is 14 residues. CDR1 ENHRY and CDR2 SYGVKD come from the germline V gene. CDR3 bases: TGTGCGGGGAACAGGGGCCGTAACCAAGAGACTCAGTACTTC. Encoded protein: CAGNRGRNQETQYF.

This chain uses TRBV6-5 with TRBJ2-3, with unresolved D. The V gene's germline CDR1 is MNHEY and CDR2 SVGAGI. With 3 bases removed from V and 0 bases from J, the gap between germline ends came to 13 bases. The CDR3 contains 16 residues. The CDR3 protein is CASSYLQAVSTDTQYF. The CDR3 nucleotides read TGTGCCAGCAGTTATCTCCAGGCTGTGAGCACAGATACGCAGTATTTT.

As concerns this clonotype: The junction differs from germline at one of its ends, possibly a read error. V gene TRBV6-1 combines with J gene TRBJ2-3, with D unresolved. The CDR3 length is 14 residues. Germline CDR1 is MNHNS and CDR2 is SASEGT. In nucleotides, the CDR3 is TGTGCCAGCGATAGACGAGGATGGGCAGATACGCAGTATTTC. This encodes CASDRRGWADTQYF.

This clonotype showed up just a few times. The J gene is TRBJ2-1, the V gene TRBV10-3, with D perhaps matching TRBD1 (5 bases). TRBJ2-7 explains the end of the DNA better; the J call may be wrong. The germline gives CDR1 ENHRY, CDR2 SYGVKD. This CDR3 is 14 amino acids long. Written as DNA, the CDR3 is TGTGCCATCAGTGAGTCAAAGGGGCGCTACGAGCAGTACTTC. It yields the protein CAISESKGRYEQYF.

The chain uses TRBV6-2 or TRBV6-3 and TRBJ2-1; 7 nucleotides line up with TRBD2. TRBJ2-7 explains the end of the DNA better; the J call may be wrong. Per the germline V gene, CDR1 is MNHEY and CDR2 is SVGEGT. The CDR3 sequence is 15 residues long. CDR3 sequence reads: CASRDLAERTYEQYF. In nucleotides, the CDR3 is TGTGCCAGCAGGGATCTAGCGGAGAGGACCTACGAGCAGTACTTC.

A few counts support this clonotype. The CDR3 reads CASSFQGGSGELFF. DNA for the CDR3: TGTGCCAGCAGTTTTCAGGGGGGATCCGGGGAGCTGTTTTTT. The chain couples TRBV12-3 or TRBV12-4 to TRBJ2-2; tentatively, D is TRBD1 (7 bases). Trimming took 3 bases from V and 6 from J, leaving 11 bases between them. The CDR3 totals 14 residues.